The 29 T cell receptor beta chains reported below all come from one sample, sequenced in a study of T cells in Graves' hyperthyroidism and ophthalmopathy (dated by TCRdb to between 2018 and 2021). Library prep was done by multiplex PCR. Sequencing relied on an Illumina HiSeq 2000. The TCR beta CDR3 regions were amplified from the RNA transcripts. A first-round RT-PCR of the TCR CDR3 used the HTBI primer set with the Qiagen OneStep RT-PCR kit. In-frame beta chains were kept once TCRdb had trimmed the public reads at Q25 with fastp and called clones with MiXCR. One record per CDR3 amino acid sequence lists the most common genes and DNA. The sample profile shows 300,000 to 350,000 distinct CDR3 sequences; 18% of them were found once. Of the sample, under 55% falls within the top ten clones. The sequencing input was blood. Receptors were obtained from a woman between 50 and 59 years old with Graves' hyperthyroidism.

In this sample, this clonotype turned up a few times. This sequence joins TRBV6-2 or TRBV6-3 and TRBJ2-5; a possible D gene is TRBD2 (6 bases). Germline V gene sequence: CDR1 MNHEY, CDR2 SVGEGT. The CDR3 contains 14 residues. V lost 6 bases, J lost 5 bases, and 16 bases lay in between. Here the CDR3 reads CASSLALYWETQYF. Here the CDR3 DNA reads TGTGCCAGCAGCCTAGCGTTATATTGGGAGACCCAGTACTTC.

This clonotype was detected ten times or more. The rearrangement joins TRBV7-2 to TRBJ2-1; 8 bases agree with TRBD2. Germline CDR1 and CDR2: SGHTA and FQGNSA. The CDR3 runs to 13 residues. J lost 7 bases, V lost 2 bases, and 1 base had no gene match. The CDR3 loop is CASSLTGGNEQFF. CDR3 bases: TGTGCCAGCAGCTTAACGGGAGGGAATGAGCAGTTCTTC.

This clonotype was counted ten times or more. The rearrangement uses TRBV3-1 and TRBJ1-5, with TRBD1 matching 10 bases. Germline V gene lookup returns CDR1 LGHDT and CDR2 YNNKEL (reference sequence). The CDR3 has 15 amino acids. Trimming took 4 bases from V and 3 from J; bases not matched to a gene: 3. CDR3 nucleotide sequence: TGTGCCAGCAGCCCAGGGACAGGGGCCAATCAGCCCCAGCATTTT. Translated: CASSPGTGANQPQHF.

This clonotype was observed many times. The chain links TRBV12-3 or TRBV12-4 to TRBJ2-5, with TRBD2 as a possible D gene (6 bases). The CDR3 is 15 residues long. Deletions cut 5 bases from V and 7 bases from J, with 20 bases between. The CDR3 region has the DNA TGTGCCAGCAGTCCTTGGTTAGGGGACTCCGGGACCCAGTACTTC. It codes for CASSPWLGDSGTQYF.

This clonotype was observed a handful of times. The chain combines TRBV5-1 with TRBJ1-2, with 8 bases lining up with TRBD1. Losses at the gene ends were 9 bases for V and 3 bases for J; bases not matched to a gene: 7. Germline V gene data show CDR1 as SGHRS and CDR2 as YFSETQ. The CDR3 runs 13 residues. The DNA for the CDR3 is TGCGCCACCGGGACAGGCTCCGACTATGGCTACACCTTC. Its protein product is CATGTGSDYGYTF.

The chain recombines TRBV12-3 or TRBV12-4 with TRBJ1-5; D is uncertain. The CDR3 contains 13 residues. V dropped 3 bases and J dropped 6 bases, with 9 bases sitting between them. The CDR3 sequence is CASSFSVAQPQHF. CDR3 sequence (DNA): TGTGCCAGCAGTTTTTCGGTGGCTCAGCCCCAGCATTTT.

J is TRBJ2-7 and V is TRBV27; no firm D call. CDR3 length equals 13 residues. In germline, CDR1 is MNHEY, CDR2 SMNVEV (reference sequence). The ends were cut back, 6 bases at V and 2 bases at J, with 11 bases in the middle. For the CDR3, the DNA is TGTGCCAGCAGGACTGCGGCGCCCTACGAGCAGTACTTC. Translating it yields CASRTAAPYEQYF.

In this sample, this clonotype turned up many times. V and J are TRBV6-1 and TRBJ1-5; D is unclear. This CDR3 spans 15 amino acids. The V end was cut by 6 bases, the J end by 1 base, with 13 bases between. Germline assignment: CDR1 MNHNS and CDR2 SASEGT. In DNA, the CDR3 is TGTGCCAGCAGGTTCGCGACGGAGAGCAATCAGCCCCAGCATTTT. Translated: CASRFATESNQPQHF.

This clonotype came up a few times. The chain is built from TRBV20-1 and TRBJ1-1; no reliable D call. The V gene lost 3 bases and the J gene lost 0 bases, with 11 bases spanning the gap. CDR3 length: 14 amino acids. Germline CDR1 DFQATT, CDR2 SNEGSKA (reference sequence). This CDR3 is CSASGRGLNTEAFF. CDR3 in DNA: TGCAGTGCTAGTGGGCGGGGATTGAACACTGAAGCTTTCTTT.

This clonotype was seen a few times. The CDR3 nucleotides read TGTGCCAGCAGTTTAGGGCTAGCGGGGGGGCTTGGGAAGACCCAGTACTTC. This gives the protein CASSLGLAGGLGKTQYF. This chain links TRBV28 with TRBJ2-5, with 12 nucleotides matching TRBD2. Germline trimming cut 2 bases from V and 6 bases from J; bases unmatched to any gene: 10. Germline CDR1 and CDR2: MDHEN and SYDVKM. The CDR3 length is 17 residues.

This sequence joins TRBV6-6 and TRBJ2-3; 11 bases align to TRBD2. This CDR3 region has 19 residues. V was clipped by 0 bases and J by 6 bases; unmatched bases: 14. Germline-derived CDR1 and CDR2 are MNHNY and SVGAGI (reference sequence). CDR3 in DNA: TGTGCCAGCAGTTACTCGATTTGGCTAGCGGGGGGTCCGTCGGATACGCAGTATTTT. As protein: CASSYSIWLAGGPSDTQYF.

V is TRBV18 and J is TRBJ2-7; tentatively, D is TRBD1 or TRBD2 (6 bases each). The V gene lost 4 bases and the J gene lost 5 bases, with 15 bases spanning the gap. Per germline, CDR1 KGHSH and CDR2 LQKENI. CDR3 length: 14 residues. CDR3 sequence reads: CASSLTRGDNEQYV. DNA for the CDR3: TGTGCCAGCTCACTCACAAGGGGGGACAACGAGCAGTACGTC.

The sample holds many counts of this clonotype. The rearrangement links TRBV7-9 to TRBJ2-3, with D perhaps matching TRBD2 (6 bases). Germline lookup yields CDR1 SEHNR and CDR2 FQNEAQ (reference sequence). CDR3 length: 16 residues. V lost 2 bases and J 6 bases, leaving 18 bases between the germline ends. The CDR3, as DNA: TGTGCCAGCAGCTTATCGTTCTACGGCGGAGGGGATACGCAGTATTTT. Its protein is CASSLSFYGGGDTQYF.

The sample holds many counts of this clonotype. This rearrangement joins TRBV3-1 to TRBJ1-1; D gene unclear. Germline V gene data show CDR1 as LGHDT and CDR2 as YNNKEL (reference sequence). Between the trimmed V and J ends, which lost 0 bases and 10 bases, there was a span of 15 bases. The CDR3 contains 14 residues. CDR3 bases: TGTGCCAGCAGCCAAGATGGAGCAGGTGGCGGAGCTTTCTTT. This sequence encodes CASSQDGAGGGAFF.

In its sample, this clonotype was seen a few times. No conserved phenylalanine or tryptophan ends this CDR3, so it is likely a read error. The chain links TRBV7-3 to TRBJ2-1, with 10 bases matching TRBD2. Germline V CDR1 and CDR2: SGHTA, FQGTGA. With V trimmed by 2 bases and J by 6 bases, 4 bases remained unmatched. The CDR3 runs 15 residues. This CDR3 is CASSLRLAGVNEQFS. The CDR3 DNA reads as TGTGCCAGCAGCTTACGGCTAGCGGGGGTCAATGAGCAGTTCTCC.

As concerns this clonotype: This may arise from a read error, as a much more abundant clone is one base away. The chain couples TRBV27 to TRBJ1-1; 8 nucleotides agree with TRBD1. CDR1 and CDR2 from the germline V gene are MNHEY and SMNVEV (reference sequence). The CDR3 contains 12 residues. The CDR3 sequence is CAGSSQGEAAFF. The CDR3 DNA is TGTGCCGGCAGTTCACAGGGGGAGGCAGCTTTCTTT.

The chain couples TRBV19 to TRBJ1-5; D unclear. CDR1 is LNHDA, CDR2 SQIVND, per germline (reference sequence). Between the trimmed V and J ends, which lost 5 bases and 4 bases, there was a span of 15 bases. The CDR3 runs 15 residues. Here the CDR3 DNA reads TGTGCCAGTAGTTTCCGGACCAAAGTAAATCAGCCCCAGCATTTT. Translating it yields CASSFRTKVNQPQHF.

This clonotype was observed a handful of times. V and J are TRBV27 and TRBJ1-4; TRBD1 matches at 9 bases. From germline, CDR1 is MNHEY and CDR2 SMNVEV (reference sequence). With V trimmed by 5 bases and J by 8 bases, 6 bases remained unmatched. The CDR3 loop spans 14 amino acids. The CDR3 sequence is CASSLQGAREKLFF. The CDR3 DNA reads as TGTGCCAGCAGTCTACAGGGGGCCAGGGAAAAACTGTTTTTT. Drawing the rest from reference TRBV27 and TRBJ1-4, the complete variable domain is EAQVTQNPRYLITVTGKKLTVTCSQNMNHEYMSWYRQDPGLGLRQIYYSMNVEVTDKGDVPEGYKVSRKEKRNFPLILESPSPNQTSLYFCASSLQGAREKLFFGSGTQLSVL.

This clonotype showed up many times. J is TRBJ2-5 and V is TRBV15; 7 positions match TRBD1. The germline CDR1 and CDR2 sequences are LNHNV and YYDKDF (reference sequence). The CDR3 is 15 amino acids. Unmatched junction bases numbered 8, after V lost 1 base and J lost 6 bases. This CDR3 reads CATSRGTGGEKTQYF. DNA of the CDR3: TGTGCCACCAGCAGAGGGACAGGAGGAGAGAAGACCCAGTACTTC.

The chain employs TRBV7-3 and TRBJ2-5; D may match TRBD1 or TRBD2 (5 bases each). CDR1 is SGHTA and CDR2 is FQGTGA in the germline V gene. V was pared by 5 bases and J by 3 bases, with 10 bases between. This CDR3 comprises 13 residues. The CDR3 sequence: CASSRDPEETQYF. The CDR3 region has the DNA TGTGCCAGCAGCAGGGACCCTGAAGAGACCCAGTACTTC.

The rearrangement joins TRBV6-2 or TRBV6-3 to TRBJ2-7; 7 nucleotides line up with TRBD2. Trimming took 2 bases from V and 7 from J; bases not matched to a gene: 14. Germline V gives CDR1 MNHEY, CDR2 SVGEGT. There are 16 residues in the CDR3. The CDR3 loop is CASSYTGTTNSREQYV. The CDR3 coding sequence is TGTGCCAGCAGTTACACCGGGACTACCAACTCCCGGGAGCAGTACGTC.

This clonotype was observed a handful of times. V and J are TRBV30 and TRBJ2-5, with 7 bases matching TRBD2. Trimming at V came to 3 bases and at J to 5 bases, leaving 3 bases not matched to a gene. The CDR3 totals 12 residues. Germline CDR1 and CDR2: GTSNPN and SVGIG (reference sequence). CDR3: CAWRPGGETQYF. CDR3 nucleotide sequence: TGTGCCTGGAGACCCGGGGGGGAGACCCAGTACTTC.

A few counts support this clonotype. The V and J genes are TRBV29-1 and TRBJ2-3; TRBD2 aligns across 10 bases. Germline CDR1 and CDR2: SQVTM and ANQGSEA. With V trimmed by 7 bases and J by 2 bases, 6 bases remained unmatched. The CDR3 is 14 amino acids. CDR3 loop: CSEILAGFTDTQYF. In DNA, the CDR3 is TGCAGCGAGATACTAGCGGGGTTCACAGATACGCAGTATTTT.

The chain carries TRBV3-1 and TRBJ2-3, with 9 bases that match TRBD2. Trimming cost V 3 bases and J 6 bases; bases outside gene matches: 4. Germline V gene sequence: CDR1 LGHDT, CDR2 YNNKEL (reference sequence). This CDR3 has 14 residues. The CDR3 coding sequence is TGTGCCAGCAGCCAGGCGGGAGGGTCTGATACGCAGTATTTT. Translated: CASSQAGGSDTQYF.

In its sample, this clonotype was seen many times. CDR3 loop: CASRPYLGGGTEAFF. CDR3 sequence (DNA): TGTGCCAGCAGACCCTACCTCGGAGGGGGGACTGAAGCTTTCTTT. The chain combines TRBV2 with TRBJ1-1; perhaps TRBD1 as D (6 bases). V dropped 6 bases and J dropped 5 bases, with 19 bases sitting between them. Germline lookup yields CDR1 SNHLY and CDR2 FYNNEI. This CDR3 comprises 15 residues.

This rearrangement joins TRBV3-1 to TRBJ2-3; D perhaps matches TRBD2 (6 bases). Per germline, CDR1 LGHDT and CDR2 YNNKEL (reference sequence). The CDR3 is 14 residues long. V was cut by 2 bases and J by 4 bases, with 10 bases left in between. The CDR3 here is CASSQFTSPDTQYF. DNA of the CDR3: TGTGCCAGCAGCCAATTTACTAGCCCAGATACGCAGTATTTT.

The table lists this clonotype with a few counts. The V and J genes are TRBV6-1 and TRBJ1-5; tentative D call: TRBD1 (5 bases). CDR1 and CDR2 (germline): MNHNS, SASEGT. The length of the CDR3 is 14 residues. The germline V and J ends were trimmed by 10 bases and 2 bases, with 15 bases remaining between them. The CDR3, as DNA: TGTGCCACGGCCTTGGGGCAGGGCAATCAGCCCCAGCATTTT. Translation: CATALGQGNQPQHF.

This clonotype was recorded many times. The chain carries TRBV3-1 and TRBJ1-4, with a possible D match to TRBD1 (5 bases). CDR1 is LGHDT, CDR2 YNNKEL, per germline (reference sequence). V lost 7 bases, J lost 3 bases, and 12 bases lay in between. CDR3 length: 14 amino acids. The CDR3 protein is CASTRSGSNEKLFF. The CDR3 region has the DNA TGTGCCAGCACGCGGTCAGGGTCTAATGAAAAACTGTTTTTT.

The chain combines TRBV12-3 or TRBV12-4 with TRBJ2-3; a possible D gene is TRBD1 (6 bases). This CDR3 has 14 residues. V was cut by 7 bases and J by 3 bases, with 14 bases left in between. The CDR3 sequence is CASTYRDKTDTQYF. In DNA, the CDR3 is TGTGCCAGCACCTACCGGGACAAAACAGATACGCAGTATTTT.